This TCR beta chain was captured in a study of blood T cell repertoires in COVID-19. About the study: Sites in the United States, Italy and Spain provided acute and convalescent COVID-19 samples. Sample material is recorded as cDNA or gDNA derived from T cells, B-cell-depleted T cells, or PBMCs.

Per the original data handling: Quantification of nucleated cells was approximated via reference gene primer amplification. The protocol was immunoSEQ multiplex PCR, while the TCRdb copy is restricted to in-frame clones and leaves out a portion. Clone size and V and J calls were adopted from that table, with D and trimming inferred from the DNA. The table lists about 240,000 clones, approximately 83% of them singletons. This CDR3 is built from 15 residues. From germline, CDR1 is MNHEY and CDR2 SMNVEV (reference sequence). Trimming took 5 bases from V and 6 from J; bases not matched to a gene: 6. This receptor was taken from a woman older than 75 with acute or convalescent COVID-19. J is TRBJ1-6 and V is TRBV27; 8 bases are a match to TRBD1. Sequenced input: peripheral blood. This CDR3 is CASSPQGATNSPLHF. The DNA for the CDR3 is TGTGCCAGCAGTCCGCAGGGGGCGACTAATTCACCCCTCCACTTT.